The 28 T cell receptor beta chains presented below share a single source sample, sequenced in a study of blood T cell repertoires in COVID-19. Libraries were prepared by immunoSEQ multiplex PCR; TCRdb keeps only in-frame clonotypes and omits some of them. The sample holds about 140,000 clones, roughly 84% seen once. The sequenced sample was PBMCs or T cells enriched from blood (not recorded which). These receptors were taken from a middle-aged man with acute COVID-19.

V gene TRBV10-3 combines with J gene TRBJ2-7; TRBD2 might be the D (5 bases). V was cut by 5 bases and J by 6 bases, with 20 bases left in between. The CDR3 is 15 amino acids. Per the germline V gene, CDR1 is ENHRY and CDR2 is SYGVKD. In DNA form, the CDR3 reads TGTGCCATCAGTAAGGGATCAACAGAGGGAGCCGAGCAGTACTTC. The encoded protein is CAISKGSTEGAEQYF.

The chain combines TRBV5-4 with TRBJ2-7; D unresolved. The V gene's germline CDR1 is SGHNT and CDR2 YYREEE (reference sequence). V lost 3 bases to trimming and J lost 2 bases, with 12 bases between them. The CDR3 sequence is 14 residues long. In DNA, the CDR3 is TGTGCCAGCAGCTCCTTCGCGGCCCCCTACGAGCAGTACTTC. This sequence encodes CASSSFAAPYEQYF.

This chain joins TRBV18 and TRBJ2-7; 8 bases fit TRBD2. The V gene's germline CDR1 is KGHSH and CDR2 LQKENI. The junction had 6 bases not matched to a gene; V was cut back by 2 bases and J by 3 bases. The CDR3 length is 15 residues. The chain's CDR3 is CASSPSTSGFYEQYF. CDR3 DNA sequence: TGTGCCAGCTCACCAAGCACTAGCGGTTTCTACGAGCAGTACTTC. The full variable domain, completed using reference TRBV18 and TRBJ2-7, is NAGVMQNPRHLVRRRGQEARLRCSPMKGHSHVYWYRQLPEEGLKFMVYLQKENIIDESGMPKERFSAEFPKEGPSILRIQQVVRGDSAAYFCASSPSTSGFYEQYFGPGTRLTVT.

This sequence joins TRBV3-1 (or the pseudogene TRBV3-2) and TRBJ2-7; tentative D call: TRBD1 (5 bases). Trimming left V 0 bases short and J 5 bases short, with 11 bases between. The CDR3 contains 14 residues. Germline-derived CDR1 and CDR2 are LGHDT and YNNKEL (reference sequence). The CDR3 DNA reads TGTGCCAGCAGCCAAGAGGACATTCCTAACGAGCAGTACTTC. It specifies CASSQEDIPNEQYF.

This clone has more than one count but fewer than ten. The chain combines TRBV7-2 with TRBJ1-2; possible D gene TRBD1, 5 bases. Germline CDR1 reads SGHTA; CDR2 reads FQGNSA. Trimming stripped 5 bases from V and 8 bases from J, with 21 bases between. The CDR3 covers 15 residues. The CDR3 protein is CASSGGREGRGGYTF. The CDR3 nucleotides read TGTGCCAGCAGCGGAGGCCGGGAAGGGAGGGGAGGCTACACCTTC.

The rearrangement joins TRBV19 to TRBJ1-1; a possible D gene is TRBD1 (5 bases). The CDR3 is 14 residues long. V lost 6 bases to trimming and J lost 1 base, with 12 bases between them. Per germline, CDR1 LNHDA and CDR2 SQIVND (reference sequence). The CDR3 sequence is CASSKGDRNTEAFF. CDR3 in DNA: TGTGCCAGTAGCAAAGGAGACAGGAACACTGAAGCTTTCTTT.

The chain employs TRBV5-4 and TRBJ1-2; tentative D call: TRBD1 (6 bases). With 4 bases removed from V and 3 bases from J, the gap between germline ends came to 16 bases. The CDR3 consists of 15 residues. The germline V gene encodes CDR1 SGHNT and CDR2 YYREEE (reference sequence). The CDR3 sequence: CASSRGGGSDYGYTF. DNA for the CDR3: TGTGCCAGCAGCCGGGGTGGGGGCAGCGACTATGGCTACACCTTC. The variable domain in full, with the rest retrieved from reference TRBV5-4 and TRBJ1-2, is ETGVTQSPTHLIKTRGQQVTLRCSSQSGHNTVSWYQQALGQGPQFIFQYYREEENGRGNFPPRFSGLQFPNYSSELNVNALELDDSALYLCASSRGGGSDYGYTFGSGTRLTVV.

The CDR3 DNA follows: TGTGCCAGCAGCTTAGACAGTCGGAACACTGAAGCTTTCTTT. Its protein is CASSLDSRNTEAFF. This chain connects TRBV7-2 to TRBJ1-1; D not certain. Between the trimmed V and J ends, which lost 1 base and 1 base, there was a span of 7 bases. The CDR3 is 14 amino acids. CDR1 and CDR2 from the germline V gene are SGHTA and FQGNSA.

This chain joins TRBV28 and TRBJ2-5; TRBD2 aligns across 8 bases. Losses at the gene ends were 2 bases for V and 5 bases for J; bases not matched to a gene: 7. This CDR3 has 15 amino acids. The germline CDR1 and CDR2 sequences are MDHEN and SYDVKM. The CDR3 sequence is CASSLMAGGLETQYF. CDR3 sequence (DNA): TGTGCCAGCAGTTTAATGGCGGGGGGTCTGGAGACCCAGTACTTC.

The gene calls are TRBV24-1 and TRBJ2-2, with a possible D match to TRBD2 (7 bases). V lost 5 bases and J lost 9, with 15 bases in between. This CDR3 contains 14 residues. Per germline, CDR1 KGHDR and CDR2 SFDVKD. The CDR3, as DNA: TGTGCCACCAGTGGTGTCGGGGGGCGCCGGGAGCTGTTTTTT. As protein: CATSGVGGRRELFF.

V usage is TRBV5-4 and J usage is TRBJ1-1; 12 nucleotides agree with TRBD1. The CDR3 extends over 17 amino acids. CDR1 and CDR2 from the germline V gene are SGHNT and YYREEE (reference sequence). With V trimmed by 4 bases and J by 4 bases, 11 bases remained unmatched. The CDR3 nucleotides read TGTGCCAGCAGCGCACTCCCGGGACAGGGGGCGGTCACTGAAGCTTTCTTT. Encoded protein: CASSALPGQGAVTEAFF.

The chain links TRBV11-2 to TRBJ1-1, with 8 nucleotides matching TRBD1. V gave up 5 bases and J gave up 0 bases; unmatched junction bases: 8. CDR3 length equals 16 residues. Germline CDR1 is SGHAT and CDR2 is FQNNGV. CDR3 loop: CASSPGQGGMNTEAFF. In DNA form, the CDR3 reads TGTGCCAGCAGCCCCGGACAGGGAGGGATGAACACTGAAGCTTTCTTT.

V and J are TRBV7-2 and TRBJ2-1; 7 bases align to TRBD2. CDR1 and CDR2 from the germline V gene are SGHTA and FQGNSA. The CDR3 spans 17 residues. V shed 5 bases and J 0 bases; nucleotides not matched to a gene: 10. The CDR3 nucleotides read TGTGCCAGCAGCCTGACGGGACTACAGCGCTCCTACAATGAGCAGTTCTTC. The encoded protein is CASSLTGLQRSYNEQFF.

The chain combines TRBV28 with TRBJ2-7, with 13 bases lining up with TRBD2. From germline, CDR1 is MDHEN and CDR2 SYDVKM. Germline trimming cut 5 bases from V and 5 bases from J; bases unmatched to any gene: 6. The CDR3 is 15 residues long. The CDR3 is CASSRTSGGLNEQYF. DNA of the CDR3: TGTGCCAGCAGTCGGACTAGCGGGGGTCTTAACGAGCAGTACTTC.

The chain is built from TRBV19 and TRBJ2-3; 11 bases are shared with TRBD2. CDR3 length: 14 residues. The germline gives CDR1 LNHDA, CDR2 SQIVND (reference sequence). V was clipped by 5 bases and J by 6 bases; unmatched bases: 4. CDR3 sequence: CASSPTSGSDTQYF. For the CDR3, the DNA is TGTGCCAGTAGTCCCACTAGCGGGAGTGATACGCAGTATTTT.

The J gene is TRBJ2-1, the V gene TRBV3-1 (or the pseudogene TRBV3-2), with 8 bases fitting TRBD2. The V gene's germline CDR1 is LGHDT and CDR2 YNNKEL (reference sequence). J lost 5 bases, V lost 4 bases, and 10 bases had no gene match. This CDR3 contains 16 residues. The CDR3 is CASSPRPSGHHNEQFF. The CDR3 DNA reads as TGTGCCAGCAGCCCTCGTCCTAGCGGGCATCACAATGAGCAGTTCTTC.

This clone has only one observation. CDR3: CASSFSGSSYNSPLHF. As DNA, the CDR3 is TGTGCCAGCAGTTTTTCAGGTAGCTCCTATAATTCACCCCTCCACTTT. This chain connects TRBV28 to TRBJ1-6; D is unresolved. V lost 3 bases, J lost 0 bases, and 9 bases lay in between. This CDR3 is built from 16 residues. The germline gives CDR1 MDHEN, CDR2 SYDVKM.

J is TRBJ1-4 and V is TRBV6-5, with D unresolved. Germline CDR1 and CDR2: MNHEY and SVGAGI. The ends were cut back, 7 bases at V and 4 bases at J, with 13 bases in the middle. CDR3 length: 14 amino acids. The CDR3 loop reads CASNPGRINEKLFF. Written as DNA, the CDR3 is TGTGCCAGCAACCCGGGGAGAATTAATGAAAAACTGTTTTTT.

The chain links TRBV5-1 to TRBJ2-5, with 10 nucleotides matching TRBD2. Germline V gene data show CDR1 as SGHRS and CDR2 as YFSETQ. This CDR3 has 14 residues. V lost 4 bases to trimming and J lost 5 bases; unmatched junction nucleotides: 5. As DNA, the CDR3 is TGCGCCAGCAGCACCGGGACTAGCGTGGAGACCCAGTACTTC. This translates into CASSTGTSVETQYF.

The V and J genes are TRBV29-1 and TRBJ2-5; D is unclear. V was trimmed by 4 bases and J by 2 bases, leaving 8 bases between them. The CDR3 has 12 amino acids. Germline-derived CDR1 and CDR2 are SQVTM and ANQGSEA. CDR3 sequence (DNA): TGCAGCGTTGCTGAGGCTCAAGAGACCCAGTACTTC. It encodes CSVAEAQETQYF. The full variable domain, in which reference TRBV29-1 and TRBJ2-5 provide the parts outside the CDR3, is SAVISQKPSRDICQRGTSLTIQCQVDSQVTMMFWYRQQPGQSLTLIATANQGSEATYESGFVIDKFPISRPNLTFSTLTVSNMSPEDSSIYLCSVAEAQETQYFGPGTRLLVL.

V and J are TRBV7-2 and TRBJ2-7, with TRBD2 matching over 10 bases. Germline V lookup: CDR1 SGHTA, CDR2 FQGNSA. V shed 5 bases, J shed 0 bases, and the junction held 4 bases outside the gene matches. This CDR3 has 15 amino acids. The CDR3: CASSISGRLSYEQYF. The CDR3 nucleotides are TGTGCCAGCAGCATTAGCGGGAGGCTCTCCTACGAGCAGTACTTC.

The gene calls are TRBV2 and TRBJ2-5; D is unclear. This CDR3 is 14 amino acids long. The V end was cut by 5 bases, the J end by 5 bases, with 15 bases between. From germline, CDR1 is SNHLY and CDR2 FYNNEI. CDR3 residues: CASSTTSLRETQYF. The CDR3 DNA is TGTGCCAGCAGTACTACCTCCCTCCGGGAGACCCAGTACTTC. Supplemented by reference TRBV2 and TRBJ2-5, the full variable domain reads EPEVTQTPSHQVTQMGQEVILRCVPISNHLYFYWYRQILGQKVEFLVSFYNNEISEKSEIFDDQFSVERPDGSNFTLKIRSTKLEDSAMYFCASSTTSLRETQYFGPGTRLLVL.

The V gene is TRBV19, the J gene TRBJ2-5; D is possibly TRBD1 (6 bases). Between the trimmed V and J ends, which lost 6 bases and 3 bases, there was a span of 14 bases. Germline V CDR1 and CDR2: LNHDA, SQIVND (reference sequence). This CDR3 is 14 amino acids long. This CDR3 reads CASSQRGQKETQYF. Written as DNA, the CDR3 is TGTGCCAGTAGCCAGCGAGGACAGAAAGAGACCCAGTACTTC.

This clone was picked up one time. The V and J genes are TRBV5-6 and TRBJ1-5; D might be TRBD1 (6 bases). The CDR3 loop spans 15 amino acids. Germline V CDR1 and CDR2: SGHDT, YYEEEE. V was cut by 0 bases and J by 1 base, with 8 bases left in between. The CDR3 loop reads CASSLDRESNQPQHF. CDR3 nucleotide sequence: TGTGCCAGCAGCTTGGACAGGGAGAGCAATCAGCCCCAGCATTTT.

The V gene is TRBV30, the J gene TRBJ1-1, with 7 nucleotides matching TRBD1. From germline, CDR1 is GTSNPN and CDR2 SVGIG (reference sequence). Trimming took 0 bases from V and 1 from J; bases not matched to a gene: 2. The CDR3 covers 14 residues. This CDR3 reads CAWSVGTENTEAFF. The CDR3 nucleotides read TGTGCCTGGAGTGTGGGGACAGAGAACACTGAAGCTTTCTTT.

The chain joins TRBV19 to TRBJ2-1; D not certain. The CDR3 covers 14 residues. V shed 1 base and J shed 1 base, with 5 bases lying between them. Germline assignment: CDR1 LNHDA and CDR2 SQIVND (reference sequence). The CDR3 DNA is TGTGCCAGTAGTATAGGACTGTCCTACAATGAGCAGTTCTTC. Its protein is CASSIGLSYNEQFF.

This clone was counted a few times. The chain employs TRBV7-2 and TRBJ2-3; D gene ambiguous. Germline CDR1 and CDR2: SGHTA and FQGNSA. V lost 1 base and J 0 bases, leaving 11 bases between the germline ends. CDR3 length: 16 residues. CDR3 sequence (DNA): TGTGCCAGCAGCTTAGTCGGAGACCCTAGCACAGATACGCAGTATTTT. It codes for CASSLVGDPSTDTQYF.

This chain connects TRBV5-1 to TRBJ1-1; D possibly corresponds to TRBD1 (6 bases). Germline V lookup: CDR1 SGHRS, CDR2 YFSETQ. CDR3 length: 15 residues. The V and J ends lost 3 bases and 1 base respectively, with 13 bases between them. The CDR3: CASSSGGQRNTEAFF. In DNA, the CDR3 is TGCGCCAGCAGCTCAGGCGGACAGAGGAACACTGAAGCTTTCTTT.